The sequence of this TCR beta chain was determined in a study of graft-versus-host responses after intestinal transplantation (dated by TCRdb to the early 2020s). About the investigation overall: The transplants that recipients got were multivisceral, liver-intestinal, or isolated intestinal. Every recipient was given anti-thymocyte globulin induction, followed by approximately 3 years of maintenance tacrolimus and steroids. Graft-versus-host and host-versus-graft alloreactive T cell clones were tracked in the graft, circulation and bone marrow after intestinal transplantation using bulk TCR-beta CDR3 sequencing. Alloreactive clones were identified by sequencing pre-transplant mixed lymphocyte reaction products and comparing these products with unstimulated pre-transplant donor and recipient T cells. The cohort enrolled 20 to 25 intestinal transplant recipients, one of whom was a retransplant, and a few patients without pretransplant specimens were excluded. Donor T cell macrochimerism was defined as a peak of at least 4% donor T cells among recipient peripheral blood mononuclear cells. Samples from a few later patients were sequenced in-house on an Illumina MiSeq with MiXCR processing rather than by the commercial service.

The library was produced with the immunoSEQ multiplex PCR assay. For most patients, genomic DNA was isolated with the Qiagen DNeasy Blood and Tissue Kit and shipped frozen to Adaptive Biotechnologies for TCR sequencing. Adaptive Biotechnologies carried out high-throughput TCR-beta CDR3 sequencing of genomic DNA for most patients. The study's own analysis went as follows. Adaptive's ImmunoSEQ software was the source of the TCR sequencing data for over 15 patients, while a few other patients were processed with MiXCR and VDJtools. To correct CD4 versus CD8 sorting errors, any sequence found in both subsets at a frequency ratio below 5:1 was removed. Because the origin of CDR3 nucleotide sequences shared between donor and recipient could not be assigned, those sequences were removed. Alloreactive clones required at least 2-fold expansion over unstimulated cells and minimum CFSE-low frequency of 0.002% (template counts) or 0.001% (read counts). Clones were considered mappable if detected in sequenced pre-transplant spleen, lymph node, or MLR CFSE-low populations of the donor or recipient. The cumulative frequency of alloreactive clones was calculated as a percentage of all sequences, weighted by copy number. The table was pulled from immuneACCESS by TCRdb, which kept in-frame rearrangements only. Such tables lose some clones; where checked, under half of the loss comes from unresolved V genes, and the rest has no known cause. Clone size and V and J calls were adopted from that table, with D and trimming inferred from the DNA. The table for this sample lists about 7,000 clones; roughly 31% of them were counted only once. 4.5% to 6% of the sample is held by the ten biggest clonotypes.

Overall results and qualifications from the work: Early after transplant, peak levels of circulating GvH clones were associated with declines in HvG clones. High GvH to HvG T cell clonal ratios were observed in the allografts of patients with donor T cell macrochimerism. Conclusions were limited by the relatively low number and heterogeneity of intestinal transplant patients. GvH clones were found in recipient bone marrow, and some of the GvH clones appeared earlier in ileal mucosa or blood, which is consistent with an intestinal mucosal origin.

Taken with the paper, the label for time point translates to: cells obtained before transplantation from donor or recipient. Mixed lymphocyte reactions plated some 200,000 CFSE-labeled pre-transplant responders with some 200,000 irradiated violet-dye-labeled stimulators and were cultured for about six days. Proliferating CD3+CD4+CFSE-low and CD3+CD8+CFSE-low responder cells were FACS-sorted on a BD Influx sorter after the mixed lymphocyte reaction. This clone has only one observation. Base qualities are not at hand, and no much larger clone is one base apart. Trimming at the junction amounts to 3 bases on V and 0 bases on J, and the germline ends lie 9 bases apart. Sequences MGHRA (CDR1) and YSYEKL (CDR2) are obtained from the germline V gene. The CDR3 goes from the cysteine to the phenylalanine over 15 residues. The sequence is cut down to CDR3 DNA, 45 bases in frame from base 1.

Sequenced here: alloreactive CD8+ T cells from a mixed lymphocyte reaction culture, sampled before transplantation. The cell subset or site label, as the study defines it: CFSE-low proliferating T cells sorted from roughly 6-day pre-transplant mixed lymphocyte reaction (GvH or HvG direction). The chain was built from TRBV4-1 and TRBJ1-3; a confident D gene designation cannot be given. The clonotype was recovered from a human patient who was an organ donor for intestinal transplantation. The nucleotide sequence is TGCGCCAGCAGCCATCCGGGCCTCTCTGGAAACACCATATATTTT. It is translated as CASSHPGLSGNTIYF.